This TCR beta chain is from a study of cytomegalovirus exposure and HLA in healthy donors. Study-level information: Out of about 170 million T cells, an earlier analysis found over 100 million unique TCR beta sequences in total.

PCR involved 60 Vbeta and 13 Jbeta primers. Sequenced by immunoSEQ multiplex PCR; TCRdb stores in-frame clones only, minus some. This sample carries approximately 110,000 clones, around 75% of them seen once, and the ten largest clones take 4.5% to 5%. V dropped 2 bases and J dropped 3 bases, with 17 bases sitting between them. Germline CDR1 GTSNPN, CDR2 SVGIG (reference sequence). The CDR3 consists of 16 residues. The sample taken for sequencing was PBMCs. The rearrangement links TRBV30 to TRBJ1-3, with D perhaps TRBD1 (5 bases). This TCR derives from a man aged 60 to 69 in good health and CMV-seropositive. The CDR3 spells CAWSKIGQSNGNTIYF. The CDR3 region has the DNA TGTGCCTGGAGTAAGATCGGACAAAGTAATGGAAACACCATATATTTT.